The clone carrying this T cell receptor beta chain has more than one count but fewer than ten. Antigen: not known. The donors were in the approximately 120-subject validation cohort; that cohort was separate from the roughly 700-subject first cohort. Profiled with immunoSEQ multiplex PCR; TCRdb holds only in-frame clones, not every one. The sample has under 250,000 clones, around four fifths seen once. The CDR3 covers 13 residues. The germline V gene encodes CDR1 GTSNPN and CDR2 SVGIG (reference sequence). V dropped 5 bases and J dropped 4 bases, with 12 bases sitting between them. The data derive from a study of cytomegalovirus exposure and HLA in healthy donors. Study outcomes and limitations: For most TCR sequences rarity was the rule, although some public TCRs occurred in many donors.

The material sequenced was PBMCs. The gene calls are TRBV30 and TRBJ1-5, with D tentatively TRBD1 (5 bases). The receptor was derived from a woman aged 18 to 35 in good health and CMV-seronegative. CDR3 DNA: TGTGCCTGGGCGGGGGGGATAAATCAGCCCCAGCATTTT. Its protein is CAWAGGINQPQHF.